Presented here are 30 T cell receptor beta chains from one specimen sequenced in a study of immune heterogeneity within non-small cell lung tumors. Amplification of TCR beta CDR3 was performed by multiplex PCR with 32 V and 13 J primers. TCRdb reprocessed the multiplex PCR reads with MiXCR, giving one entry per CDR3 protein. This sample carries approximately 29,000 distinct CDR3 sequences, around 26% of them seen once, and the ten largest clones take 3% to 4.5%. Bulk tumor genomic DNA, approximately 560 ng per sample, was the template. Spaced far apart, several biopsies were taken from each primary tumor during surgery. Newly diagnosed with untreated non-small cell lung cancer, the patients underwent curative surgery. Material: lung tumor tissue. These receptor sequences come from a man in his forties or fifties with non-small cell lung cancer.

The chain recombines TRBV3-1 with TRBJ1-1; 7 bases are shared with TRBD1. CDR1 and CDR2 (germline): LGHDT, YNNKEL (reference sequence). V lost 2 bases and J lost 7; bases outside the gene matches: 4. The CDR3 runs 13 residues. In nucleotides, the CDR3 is TGTGCCAGCAGCCAAAATAGACAGGGTGAAGCTTTCTTT. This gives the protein CASSQNRQGEAFF.

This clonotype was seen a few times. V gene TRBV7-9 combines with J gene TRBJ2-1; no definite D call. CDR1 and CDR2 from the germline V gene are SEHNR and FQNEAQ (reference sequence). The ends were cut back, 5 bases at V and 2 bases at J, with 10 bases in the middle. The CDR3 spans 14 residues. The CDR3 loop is CASSPRSPYNEQFF. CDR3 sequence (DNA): TGTGCCAGCAGCCCCAGGAGCCCCTACAATGAGCAGTTCTTC.

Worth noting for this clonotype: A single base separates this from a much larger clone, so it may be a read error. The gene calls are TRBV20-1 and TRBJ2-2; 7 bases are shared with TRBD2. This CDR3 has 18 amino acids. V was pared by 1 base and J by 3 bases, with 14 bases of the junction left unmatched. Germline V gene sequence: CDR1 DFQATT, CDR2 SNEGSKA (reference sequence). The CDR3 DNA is TGCAGTGCTAGAGGGTTTGGGGAAGGGCGGGAGTACACCGGGGAGCTGTTTTTT. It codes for CSARGFGEGREYTGELFF.

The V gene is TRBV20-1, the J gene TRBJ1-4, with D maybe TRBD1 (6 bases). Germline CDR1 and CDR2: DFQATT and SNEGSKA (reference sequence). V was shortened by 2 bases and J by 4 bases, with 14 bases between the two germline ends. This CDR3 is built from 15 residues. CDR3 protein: CSARTGQTFNEKLFF. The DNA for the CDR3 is TGCAGTGCTAGAACCGGACAGACGTTTAATGAAAAACTGTTTTTT.

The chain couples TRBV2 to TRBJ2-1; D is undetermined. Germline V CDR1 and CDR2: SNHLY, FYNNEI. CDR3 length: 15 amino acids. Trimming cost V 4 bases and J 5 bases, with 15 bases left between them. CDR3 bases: TGTGCCAGCAGTGCCCCCCGACGTACAGACAATGAGCAGTTCTTC. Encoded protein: CASSAPRRTDNEQFF.

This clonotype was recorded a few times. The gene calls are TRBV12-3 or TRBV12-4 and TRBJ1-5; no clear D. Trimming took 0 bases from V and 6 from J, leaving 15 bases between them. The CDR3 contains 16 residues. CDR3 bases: TGTGCCAGCAGTTTAGCTTCGCGACTGACGGGTCAGCCCCAGCATTTT. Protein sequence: CASSLASRLTGQPQHF.

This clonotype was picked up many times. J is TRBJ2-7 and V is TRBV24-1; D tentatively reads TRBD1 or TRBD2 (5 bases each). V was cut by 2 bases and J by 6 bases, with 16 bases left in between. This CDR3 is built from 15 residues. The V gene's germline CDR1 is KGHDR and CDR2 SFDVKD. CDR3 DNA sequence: TGTGCCACCAGTGATTCCCGGGACGCCTCTCGCGAGCAGTACTTC. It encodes CATSDSRDASREQYF.

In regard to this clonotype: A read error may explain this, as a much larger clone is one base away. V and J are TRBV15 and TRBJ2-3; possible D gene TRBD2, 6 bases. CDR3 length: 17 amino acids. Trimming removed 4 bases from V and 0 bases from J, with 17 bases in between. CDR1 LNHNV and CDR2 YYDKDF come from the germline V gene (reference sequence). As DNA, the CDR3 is TGTGCCACCAGCACCACTAGCCGCTTAGTTAGCACAGATACGCAGTATTTT. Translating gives CATSTTSRLVSTDTQYF. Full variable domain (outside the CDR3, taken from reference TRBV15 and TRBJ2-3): DAMVIQNPRYQVTQFGKPVTLSCSQTLNHNVMYWYQQKSSQAPKLLFHYYDKDFNNEADTPDNFQSRRPNTSFCFLDIRSPGLGDTAMYLCATSTTSRLVSTDTQYFGPGTRLTVL.

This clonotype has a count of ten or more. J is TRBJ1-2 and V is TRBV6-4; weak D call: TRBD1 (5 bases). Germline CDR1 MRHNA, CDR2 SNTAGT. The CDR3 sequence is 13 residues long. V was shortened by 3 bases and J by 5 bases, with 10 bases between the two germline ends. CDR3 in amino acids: CASSENGAYGYTF. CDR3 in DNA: TGTGCCAGCAGTGAGAACGGGGCATATGGCTACACCTTC.

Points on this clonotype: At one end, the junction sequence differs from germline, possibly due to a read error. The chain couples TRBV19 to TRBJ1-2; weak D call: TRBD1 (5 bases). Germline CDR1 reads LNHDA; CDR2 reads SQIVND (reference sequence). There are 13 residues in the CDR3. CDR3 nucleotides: TGTGCCAGTAGTAGGGACCGCAGCTATGGCTCCACCTTC. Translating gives CASSRDRSYGSTF.

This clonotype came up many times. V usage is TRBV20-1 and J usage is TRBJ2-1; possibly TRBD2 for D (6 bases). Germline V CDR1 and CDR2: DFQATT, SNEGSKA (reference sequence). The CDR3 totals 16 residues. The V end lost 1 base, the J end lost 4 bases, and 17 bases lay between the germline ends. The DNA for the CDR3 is TGCAGTGCTAGAGTGCGCGTCGCTCGGGGGTACAATGAGCAGTTCTTC. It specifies CSARVRVARGYNEQFF.

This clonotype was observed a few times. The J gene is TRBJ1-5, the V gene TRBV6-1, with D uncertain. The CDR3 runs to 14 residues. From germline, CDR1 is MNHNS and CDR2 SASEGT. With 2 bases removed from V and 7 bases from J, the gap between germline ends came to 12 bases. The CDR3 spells CASSEPSGGQPQHF. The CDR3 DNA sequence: TGTGCCAGCAGTGAACCCTCCGGTGGACAGCCCCAGCATTTT.

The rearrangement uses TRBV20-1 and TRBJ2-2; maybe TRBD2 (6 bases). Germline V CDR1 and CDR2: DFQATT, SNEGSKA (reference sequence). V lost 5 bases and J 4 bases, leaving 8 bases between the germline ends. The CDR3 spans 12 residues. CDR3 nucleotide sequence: TGCAGTGCTGGAGGGGCCACCGGGGAGCTGTTTTTT. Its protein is CSAGGATGELFF.

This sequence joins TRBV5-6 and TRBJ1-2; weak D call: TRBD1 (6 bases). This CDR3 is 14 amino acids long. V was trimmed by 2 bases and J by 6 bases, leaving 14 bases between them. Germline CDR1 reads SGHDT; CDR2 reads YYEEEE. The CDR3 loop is CASSFPGTTHGYTF. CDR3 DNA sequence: TGTGCCAGCAGCTTTCCCGGGACAACCCATGGCTACACCTTC.

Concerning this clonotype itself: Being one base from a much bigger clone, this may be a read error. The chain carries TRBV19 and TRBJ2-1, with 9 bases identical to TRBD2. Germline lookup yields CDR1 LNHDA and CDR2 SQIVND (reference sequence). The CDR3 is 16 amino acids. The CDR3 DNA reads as TGTGCCAGTAGGACCACCGGGACTAGCCCCAGTAATGAGCATTTCTTC. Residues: CASRTTGTSPSNEHFF.

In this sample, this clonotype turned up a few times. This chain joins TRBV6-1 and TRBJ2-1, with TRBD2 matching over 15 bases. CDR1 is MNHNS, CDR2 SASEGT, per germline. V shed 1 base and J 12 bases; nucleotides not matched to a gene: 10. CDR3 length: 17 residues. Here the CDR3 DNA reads TGTGCCAGCAGTGAAGGGGGACTAGCGGGAGGAGGCCGGCGGCAGTTCTTC. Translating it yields CASSEGGLAGGGRRQFF.

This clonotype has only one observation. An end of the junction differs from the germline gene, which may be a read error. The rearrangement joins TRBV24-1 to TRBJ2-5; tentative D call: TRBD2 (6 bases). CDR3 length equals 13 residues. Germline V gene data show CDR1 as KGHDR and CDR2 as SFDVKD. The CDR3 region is CSTSGGSRKTQYF. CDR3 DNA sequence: TGTTCCACCAGTGGAGGGAGTCGTAAGACCCAGTACTTC.

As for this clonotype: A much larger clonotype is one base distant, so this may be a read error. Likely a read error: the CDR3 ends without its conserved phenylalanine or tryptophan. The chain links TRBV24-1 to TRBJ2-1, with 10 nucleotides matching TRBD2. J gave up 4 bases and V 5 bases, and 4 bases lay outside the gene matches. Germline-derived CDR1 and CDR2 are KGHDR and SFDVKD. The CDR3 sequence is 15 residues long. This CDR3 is CATSGWTSGYNEQFL. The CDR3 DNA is TGTGCCACCAGTGGTTGGACTAGCGGATACAATGAGCAGTTCCTC.

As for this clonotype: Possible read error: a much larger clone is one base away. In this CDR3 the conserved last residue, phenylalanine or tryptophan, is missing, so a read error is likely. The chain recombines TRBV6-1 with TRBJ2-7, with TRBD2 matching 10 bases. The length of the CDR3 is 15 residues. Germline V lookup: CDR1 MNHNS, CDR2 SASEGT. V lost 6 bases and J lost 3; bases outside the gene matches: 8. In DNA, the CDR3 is TGTGCCAGCAGCGCCCTAGCGGGAGTTATCTACGAGCAGTACTTA. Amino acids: CASSALAGVIYEQYL.

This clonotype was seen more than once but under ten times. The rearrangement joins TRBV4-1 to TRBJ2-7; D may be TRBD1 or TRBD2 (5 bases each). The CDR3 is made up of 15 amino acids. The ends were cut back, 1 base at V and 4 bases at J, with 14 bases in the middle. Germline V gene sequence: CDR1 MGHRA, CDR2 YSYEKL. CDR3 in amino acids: CASSQAYLGEYEQYF. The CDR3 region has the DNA TGCGCCAGCAGCCAAGCGTATCTGGGGGAGTACGAGCAGTACTTC.

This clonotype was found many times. In DNA, the CDR3 is TGCAGTGCTAGCGAGGGACAGGGGATTCAGCCCCAGCATTTT. This codes for CSASEGQGIQPQHF. The rearrangement uses TRBV20-1 and TRBJ1-5; 10 nucleotides agree with TRBD1. The CDR3 spans 14 residues. V was pared by 3 bases and J by 6 bases, with 5 bases of the junction left unmatched. Germline V gene data show CDR1 as DFQATT and CDR2 as SNEGSKA (reference sequence).

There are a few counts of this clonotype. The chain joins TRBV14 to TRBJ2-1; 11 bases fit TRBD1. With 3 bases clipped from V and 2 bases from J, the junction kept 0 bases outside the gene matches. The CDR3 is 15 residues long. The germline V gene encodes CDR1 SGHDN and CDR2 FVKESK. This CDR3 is CASSQDRGPYNEQFF. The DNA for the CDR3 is TGTGCCAGCAGCCAGGACAGGGGGCCCTACAATGAGCAGTTCTTC.

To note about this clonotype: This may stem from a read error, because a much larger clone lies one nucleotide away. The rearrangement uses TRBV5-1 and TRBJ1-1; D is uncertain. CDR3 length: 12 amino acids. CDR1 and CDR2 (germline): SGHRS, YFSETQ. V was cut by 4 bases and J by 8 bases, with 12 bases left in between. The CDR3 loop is CASSPNPREAFF. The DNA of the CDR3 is TGCGCCAGCAGCCCCAACCCTCGGGAAGCTTTCTTT. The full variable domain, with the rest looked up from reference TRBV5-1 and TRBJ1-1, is KAGVTQTPRYLIKTRGQQVTLSCSPISGHRSVSWYQQTPGQGLQFLFEYFSETQRNKGNFPGRFSGRQFSNSRSEMNVSTLELGDSALYLCASSPNPREAFFGQGTRLTVV.

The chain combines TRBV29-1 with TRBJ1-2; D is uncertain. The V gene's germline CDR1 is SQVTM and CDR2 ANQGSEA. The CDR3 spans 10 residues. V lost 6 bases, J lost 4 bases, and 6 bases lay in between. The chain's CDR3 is CSVYGYGYTF. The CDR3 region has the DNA TGCAGCGTGTACGGCTATGGCTACACCTTC.

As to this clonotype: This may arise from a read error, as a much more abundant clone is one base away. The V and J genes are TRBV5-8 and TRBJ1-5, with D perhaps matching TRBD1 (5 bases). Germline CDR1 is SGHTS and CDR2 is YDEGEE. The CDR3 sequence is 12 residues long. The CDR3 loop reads CASQGANRPQHF. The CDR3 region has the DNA TGTGCCAGCCAGGGAGCCAATCGGCCCCAGCATTTT.

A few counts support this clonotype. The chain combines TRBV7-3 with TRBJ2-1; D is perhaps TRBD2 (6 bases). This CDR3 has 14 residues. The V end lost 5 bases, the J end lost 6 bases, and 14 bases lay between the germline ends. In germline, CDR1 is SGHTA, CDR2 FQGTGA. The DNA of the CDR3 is TGTGCCAGCAGCCCCGGGGGACTGTCCAATGAGCAGTTCTTC. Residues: CASSPGGLSNEQFF.

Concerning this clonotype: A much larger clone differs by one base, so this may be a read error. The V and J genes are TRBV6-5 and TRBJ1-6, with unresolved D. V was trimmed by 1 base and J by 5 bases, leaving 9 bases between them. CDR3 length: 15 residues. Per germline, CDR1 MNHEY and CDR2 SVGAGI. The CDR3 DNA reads TGTGCCAGCAGTTACTATGGCGGGAATAATTCACCCCTCCACTTT. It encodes CASSYYGGNNSPLHF.

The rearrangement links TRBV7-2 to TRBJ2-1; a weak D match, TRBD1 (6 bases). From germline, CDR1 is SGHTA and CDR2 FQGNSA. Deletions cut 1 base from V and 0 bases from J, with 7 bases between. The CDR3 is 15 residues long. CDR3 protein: CASSLGGGSYNEQFF. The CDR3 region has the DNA TGTGCCAGCAGCTTAGGAGGGGGCTCCTACAATGAGCAGTTCTTC.

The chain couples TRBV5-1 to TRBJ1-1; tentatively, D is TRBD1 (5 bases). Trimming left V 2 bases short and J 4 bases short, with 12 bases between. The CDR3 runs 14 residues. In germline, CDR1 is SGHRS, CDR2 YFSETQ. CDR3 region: CASSFHRDGTEAFF. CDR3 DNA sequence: TGCGCCAGCAGCTTCCACCGGGACGGCACTGAAGCTTTCTTT.

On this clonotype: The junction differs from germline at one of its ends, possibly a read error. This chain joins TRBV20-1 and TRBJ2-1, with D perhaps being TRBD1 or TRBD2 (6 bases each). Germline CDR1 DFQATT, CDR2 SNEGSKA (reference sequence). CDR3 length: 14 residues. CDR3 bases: TGCAGTACTAGAAGGGGGGCCAGCCGGGATGAGCAGTTCTTC. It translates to CSTRRGASRDEQFF.